Many counts were recorded for the clone carrying this T cell receptor (beta chain). As yet, its antigen is unknown. Researchers took RNA transcripts and amplified the TCR beta CDR3 regions from them. Initially, a first-round RT-PCR of the TCR CDR3 employed the HTBI primer set. TCRdb re-called the multiplex PCR reads with MiXCR, one entry per CDR3 protein. This sample yields 250,000 to 300,000 distinct CDR3 sequences, of which 15% to 20% are seen a single time; around 58% belongs to the top ten. These data originate in a study of T cells in Graves' hyperthyroidism and ophthalmopathy. Whole-study findings and limits: Also found in blood were most expanded thyroid clonotypes above 0.001.

Germline V CDR1 and CDR2: SGHRS, YFSETQ. The length of the CDR3 is 13 residues. The ends were cut back, 0 bases at V and 4 bases at J, with 7 bases in the middle. Sample: blood. This chain links TRBV5-1 with TRBJ1-1; tentatively, D is TRBD1 (5 bases). The TCR comes from a woman between 55 and 75 years old with Graves' ophthalmopathy. The CDR3 nucleotides read TGCGCCAGCAGCTTGGGAGGGGTCACTGAAGCTTTCTTT. This gives the protein CASSLGGVTEAFF.